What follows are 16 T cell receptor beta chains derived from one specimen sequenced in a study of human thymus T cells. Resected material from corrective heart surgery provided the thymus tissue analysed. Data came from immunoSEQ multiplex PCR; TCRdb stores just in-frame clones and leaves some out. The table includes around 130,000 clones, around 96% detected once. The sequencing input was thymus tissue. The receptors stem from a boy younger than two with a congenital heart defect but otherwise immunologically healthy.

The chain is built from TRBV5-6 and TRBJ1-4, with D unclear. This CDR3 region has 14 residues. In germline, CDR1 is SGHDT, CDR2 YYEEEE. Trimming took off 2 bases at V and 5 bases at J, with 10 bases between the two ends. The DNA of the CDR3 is TGTGCCAGCAGCTTTCAAGGATACAATGAAAAACTGTTTTTT. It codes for CASSFQGYNEKLFF.

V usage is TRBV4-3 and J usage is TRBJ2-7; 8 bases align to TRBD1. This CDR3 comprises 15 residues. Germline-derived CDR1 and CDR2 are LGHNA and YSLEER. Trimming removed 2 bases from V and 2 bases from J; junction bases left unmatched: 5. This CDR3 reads CASSQNRTGPYEQYF. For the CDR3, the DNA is TGCGCCAGCAGCCAAAACAGGACAGGGCCCTACGAGCAGTACTTC.

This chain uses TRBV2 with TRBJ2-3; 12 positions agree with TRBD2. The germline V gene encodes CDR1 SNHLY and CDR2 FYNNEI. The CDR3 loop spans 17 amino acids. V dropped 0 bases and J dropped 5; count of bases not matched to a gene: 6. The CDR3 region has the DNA TGTGCCAGCAGTGAAGCGCAGACTAGCGGGGGCTTAGATACGCAGTATTTT. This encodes CASSEAQTSGGLDTQYF.

This CDR3 is CASSWGVDNGYTF. CDR3 nucleotides: TGTGCCAGCAGCTGGGGGGTGGATAATGGCTACACCTTC. V gene TRBV11-2 combines with J gene TRBJ1-2, with a weak D call TRBD1 (5 bases). V dropped 4 bases and J dropped 6 bases, with 12 bases sitting between them. Germline lookup yields CDR1 SGHAT and CDR2 FQNNGV. The CDR3 has 13 residues. Full variable domain (remainder filled in from reference TRBV11-2 and TRBJ1-2): EAGVAQSPRYKIIEKRQSVAFWCNPISGHATLYWYQQILGQGPKLLIQFQNNGVVDDSQLPKDRFSAERLKGVDSTLKIQPAKLEDSAVYLCASSWGVDNGYTFGSGTRLTVV.

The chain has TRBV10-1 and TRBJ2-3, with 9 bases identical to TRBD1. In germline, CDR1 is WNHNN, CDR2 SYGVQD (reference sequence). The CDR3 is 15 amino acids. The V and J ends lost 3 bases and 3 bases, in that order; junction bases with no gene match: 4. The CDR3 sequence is CASSDQDRGTDTQYF. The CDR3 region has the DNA TGCGCCAGCAGTGATCAGGACAGGGGAACAGATACGCAGTATTTT.

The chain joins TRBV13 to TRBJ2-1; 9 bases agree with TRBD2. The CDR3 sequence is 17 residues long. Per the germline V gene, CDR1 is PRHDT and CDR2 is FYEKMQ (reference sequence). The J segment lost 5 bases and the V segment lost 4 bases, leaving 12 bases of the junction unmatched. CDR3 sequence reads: CASSSPERGAWDNEQFF. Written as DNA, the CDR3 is TGTGCCAGCAGCTCCCCGGAGCGGGGGGCCTGGGACAATGAGCAGTTCTTC.

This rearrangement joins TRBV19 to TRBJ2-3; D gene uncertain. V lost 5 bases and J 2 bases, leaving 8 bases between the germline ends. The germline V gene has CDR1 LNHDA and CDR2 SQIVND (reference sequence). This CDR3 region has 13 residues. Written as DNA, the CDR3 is TGTGCCAGTAGTTTATCTTCCACAGATACGCAGTATTTT. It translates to CASSLSSTDTQYF.

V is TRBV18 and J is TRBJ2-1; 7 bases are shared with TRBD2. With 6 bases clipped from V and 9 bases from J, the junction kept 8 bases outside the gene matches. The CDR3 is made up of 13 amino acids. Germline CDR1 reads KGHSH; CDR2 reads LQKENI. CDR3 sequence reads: CASSRWGGVEQFF. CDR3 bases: TGTGCCAGCTCGCGCTGGGGGGGAGTTGAGCAGTTCTTC.

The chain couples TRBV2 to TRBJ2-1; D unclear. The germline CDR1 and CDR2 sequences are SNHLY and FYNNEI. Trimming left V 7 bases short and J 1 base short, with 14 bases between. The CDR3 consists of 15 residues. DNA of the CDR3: TGTGCCAGCAAAGGGTCTGTGGGGTCCTACAATGAGCAGTTCTTC. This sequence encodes CASKGSVGSYNEQFF.

CDR3 DNA: TGTGCCAGCAGCTTAGGCGGGGGGGCCGGGGAGACCCAGTACTTC. Translated: CASSLGGGAGETQYF. This rearrangement joins TRBV5-4 to TRBJ2-5, with 9 bases that match TRBD2. J gave up 5 bases and V 2 bases, and 7 bases lay outside the gene matches. The CDR3 totals 15 residues. CDR1 SGHNT and CDR2 YYREEE come from the germline V gene (reference sequence).

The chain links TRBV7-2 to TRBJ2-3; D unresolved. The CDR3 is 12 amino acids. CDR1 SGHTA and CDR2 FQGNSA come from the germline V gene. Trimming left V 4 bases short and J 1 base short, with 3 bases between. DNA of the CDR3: TGTGCCAGCAGCTCGGGCACAGATACGCAGTATTTT. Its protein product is CASSSGTDTQYF.

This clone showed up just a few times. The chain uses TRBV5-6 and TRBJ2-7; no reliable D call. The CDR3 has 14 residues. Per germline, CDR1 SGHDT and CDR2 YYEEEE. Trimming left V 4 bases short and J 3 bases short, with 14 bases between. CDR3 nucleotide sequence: TGTGCCAGCAGCACACAGAGCCCCGGCTACGAGCAGTACTTC. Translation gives CASSTQSPGYEQYF. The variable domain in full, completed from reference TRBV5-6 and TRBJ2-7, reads DAGVTQSPTHLIKTRGQQVTLRCSPKSGHDTVSWYQQALGQGPQFIFQYYEEEERQRGNFPDRFSGHQFPNYSSELNVNALLLGDSALYLCASSTQSPGYEQYFGPGTRLTVT.

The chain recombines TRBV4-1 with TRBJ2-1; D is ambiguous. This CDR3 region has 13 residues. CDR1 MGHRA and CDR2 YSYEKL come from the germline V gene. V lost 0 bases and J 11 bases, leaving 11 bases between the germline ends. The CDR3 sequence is CASSQDMPSQQFF. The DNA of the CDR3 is TGCGCCAGCAGCCAAGATATGCCTTCACAGCAGTTCTTC.

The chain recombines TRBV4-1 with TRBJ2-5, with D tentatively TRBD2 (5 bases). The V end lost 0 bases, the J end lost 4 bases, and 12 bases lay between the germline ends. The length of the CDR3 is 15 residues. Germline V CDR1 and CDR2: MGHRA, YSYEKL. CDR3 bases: TGCGCCAGCAGCCAAGATACGGGGTGGGGAGAGACCCAGTACTTC. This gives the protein CASSQDTGWGETQYF.

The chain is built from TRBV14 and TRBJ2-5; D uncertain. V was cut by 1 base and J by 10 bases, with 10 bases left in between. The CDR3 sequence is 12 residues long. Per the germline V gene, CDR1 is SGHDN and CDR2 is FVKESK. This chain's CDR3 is CASSQGRIHQYF. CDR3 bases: TGTGCCAGCAGCCAAGGGAGAATCCACCAGTACTTC.

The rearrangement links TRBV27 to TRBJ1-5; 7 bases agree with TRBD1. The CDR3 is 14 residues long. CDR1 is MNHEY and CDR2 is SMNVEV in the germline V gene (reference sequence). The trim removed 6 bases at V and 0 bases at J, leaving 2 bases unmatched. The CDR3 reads CASSRTGSNQPQHF. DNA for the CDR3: TGTGCCAGCAGCCGGACAGGTAGCAATCAGCCCCAGCATTTT.